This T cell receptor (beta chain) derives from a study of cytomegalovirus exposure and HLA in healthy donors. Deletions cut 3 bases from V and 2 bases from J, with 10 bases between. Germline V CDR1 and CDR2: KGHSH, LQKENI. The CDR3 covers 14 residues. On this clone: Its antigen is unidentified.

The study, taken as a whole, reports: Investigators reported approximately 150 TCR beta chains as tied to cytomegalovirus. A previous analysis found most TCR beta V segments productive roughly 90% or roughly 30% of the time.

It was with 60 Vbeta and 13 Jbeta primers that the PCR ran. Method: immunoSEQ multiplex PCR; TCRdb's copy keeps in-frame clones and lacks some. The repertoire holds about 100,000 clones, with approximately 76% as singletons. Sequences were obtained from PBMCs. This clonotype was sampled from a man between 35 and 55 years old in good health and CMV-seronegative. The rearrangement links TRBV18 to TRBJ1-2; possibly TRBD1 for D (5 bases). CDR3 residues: CASSPDGGNYGYTF. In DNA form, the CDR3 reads TGTGCCAGCTCACCGGACGGGGGGAACTATGGCTACACCTTC.